This entry features one T cell receptor (beta chain) sequence. The sample is drawn from a study of cytomegalovirus exposure and HLA in healthy donors. 60 Vbeta and 13 Jbeta primers were used in PCR. Profiling relied on immunoSEQ multiplex PCR, and the TCRdb table lists in-frame clones only, not all of them. The repertoire consists of 150,000 to 200,000 clones, with approximately 76% occurring once and the leading ten covering around 2.1%. Germline CDR1 and CDR2: MNHEY and SVGAGI. V shed 4 bases, J shed 5 bases, and the junction held 8 bases outside the gene matches. The length of the CDR3 is 15 residues.

The gene calls are TRBV6-5 and TRBJ1-1; 9 nucleotides agree with TRBD1. This sequence was found in a female donor in good health and CMV-seronegative. Sequences were obtained from PBMCs. The CDR3 DNA reads TGTGCCAGCAGTTCCCCCGGACAGGGGTGGACTGAAGCTTTCTTT. Translation: CASSSPGQGWTEAFF.